Presented here are 12 T cell receptor beta chains from one specimen sequenced in a study of T-cell reconstitution after alpha-beta-depleted transplantation in children. Unique molecular identifiers were incorporated when the TCRbeta library was constructed. In TCRdb, the PCR reads were re-called with MiXCR into one record per CDR3 protein. The sample has almost 500,000 distinct CDR3 sequences; 10% are singletons. The sequencing here drew on PBMCs, taken before TCRalphabeta/CD19-depleted stem cell transplant. All receptors derive from a child under 10 years old with inherited bone marrow failure, due to receive a stem cell transplant.

This clonotype turned up a few times. The genes are TRBV7-9 and TRBJ2-1, with TRBD2 matching 8 bases. J was trimmed by 6 bases and V by 5 bases; bases with no gene match: 12. In germline, CDR1 is SEHNR, CDR2 FQNEAQ (reference sequence). The CDR3 sequence is 16 residues long. The CDR3 here is CASSPSGREEANEQFF. The CDR3 nucleotides read TGTGCCAGCAGCCCCTCGGGGCGGGAGGAGGCCAATGAGCAGTTCTTC.

This clonotype was seen ten or more times. This sequence joins TRBV4-3 and TRBJ2-1; D call uncertain. Germline V gene lookup returns CDR1 LGHNA and CDR2 YSLEER. CDR3 length: 15 residues. V was cut by 0 bases and J by 4 bases, with 10 bases left in between. CDR3 sequence reads: CASSQDLGQYNEQFF. The CDR3 DNA reads TGCGCCAGCAGCCAAGATCTAGGGCAGTACAATGAGCAGTTCTTC.

This clonotype was recorded many times. The rearrangement uses TRBV5-1 and TRBJ2-5; D is perhaps TRBD1 or TRBD2 (5 bases each). This CDR3 contains 14 residues. Between the trimmed V and J ends, which lost 4 bases and 5 bases, there was a span of 15 bases. CDR1 and CDR2 from the germline V gene are SGHRS and YFSETQ. The CDR3 coding sequence is TGCGCCAGCAGCGCCGGGACGGCAGGGGAGACCCAGTACTTC. Protein sequence: CASSAGTAGETQYF. Variable domain in full (rest from reference TRBV5-1 and TRBJ2-5): KAGVTQTPRYLIKTRGQQVTLSCSPISGHRSVSWYQQTPGQGLQFLFEYFSETQRNKGNFPGRFSGRQFSNSRSEMNVSTLELGDSALYLCASSAGTAGETQYFGPGTRLLVL.

The sample holds a few counts of this clonotype. V gene TRBV28 combines with J gene TRBJ1-2, with 8 bases that match TRBD1. From germline, CDR1 is MDHEN and CDR2 SYDVKM. V was clipped by 2 bases and J by 1 base; unmatched bases: 18. The CDR3 has 20 amino acids. CDR3: CASSLIGILQGAGINYGYTF. CDR3 coding DNA: TGTGCCAGCAGTTTAATTGGTATCCTCCAGGGGGCCGGTATTAACTATGGCTACACCTTC.

This clonotype appeared many times. This chain connects TRBV28 to TRBJ2-3; D may be TRBD2 (6 bases). The CDR3 loop spans 13 amino acids. V was cut by 8 bases and J by 3 bases, with 12 bases left in between. Looked up from germline, CDR1 is MDHEN and CDR2 is SYDVKM. The CDR3 region is CASGRLATDTQYF. In nucleotides, the CDR3 is TGTGCCAGCGGGAGGCTAGCGACAGATACGCAGTATTTT.

The chain uses TRBV27 and TRBJ1-1; D might be TRBD1 (5 bases). With 4 bases removed from V and 7 bases from J, the gap between germline ends came to 13 bases. Germline V gene lookup returns CDR1 MNHEY and CDR2 SMNVEV (reference sequence). The CDR3 contains 13 residues. The CDR3 protein is CASSSTLDIEAFF. DNA for the CDR3: TGTGCCAGCAGTTCTACCCTGGACATTGAAGCTTTCTTT.

This clonotype has ten or more counts. This chain joins TRBV27 and TRBJ2-7; 11 bases line up with TRBD2. V lost 5 bases, J lost 5 bases, and 11 bases stayed unmatched. Germline V CDR1 and CDR2: MNHEY, SMNVEV (reference sequence). This CDR3 region has 16 residues. The CDR3 DNA is TGTGCCAGCAGTGTGGGACTAGCGGACGCTAAGGACGAGCAGTACTTC. It is translated as CASSVGLADAKDEQYF.

This clonotype was detected ten times or more. V and J are TRBV24-1 and TRBJ2-1, with a tentative D call TRBD1 (6 bases). This CDR3 comprises 13 residues. V lost 4 bases, J lost 11 bases, and 14 bases lay in between. The germline gives CDR1 KGHDR, CDR2 SFDVKD. The CDR3 bases are TGTGCCACCAGTGACGGACTCGGACAGAAGCAGTTCTTC. This codes for CATSDGLGQKQFF.

The chain is built from TRBV4-3 and TRBJ2-1; 7 bases fit TRBD1. The germline gives CDR1 LGHNA, CDR2 YSLEER. V gave up 4 bases and J gave up 4 bases; unmatched junction bases: 13. The CDR3 consists of 17 residues. The CDR3 DNA sequence: TGCGCCAGCAGCCGCCGACAGGGCTCCGGTACTTACAATGAGCAGTTCTTC. This gives the protein CASSRRQGSGTYNEQFF.

This clonotype has at least ten counts. The gene calls are TRBV4-3 and TRBJ2-1, with TRBD2 matching over 10 bases. Trimming cost V 2 bases and J 2 bases; bases outside gene matches: 3. This CDR3 region has 16 residues. Germline V gene data show CDR1 as LGHNA and CDR2 as YSLEER. DNA of the CDR3: TGCGCCAGCAGCCAACGGCTAGCGGGAGCCTACAATGAGCAGTTCTTC. Amino acid sequence: CASSQRLAGAYNEQFF.

This clonotype has a count of ten or more. This chain uses TRBV28 with TRBJ2-1; 15 positions match TRBD2. The V gene's germline CDR1 is MDHEN and CDR2 SYDVKM. Trimming cost V 9 bases and J 7 bases; bases outside gene matches: 4. This CDR3 region has 14 residues. CDR3 nucleotides: TGTGCCAGTGGGACTAGCGGGAGGTTGAATGAGCAGTTCTTC. Translation: CASGTSGRLNEQFF.

This clonotype was seen ten or more times. CDR3 sequence: CASSSGLARDVNEQFF. CDR3 DNA: TGCGCCAGCAGCTCGGGACTAGCGCGAGACGTGAATGAGCAGTTCTTC. The chain combines TRBV5-1 with TRBJ2-1; 10 positions agree with TRBD2. Trimming took 3 bases from V and 7 from J; bases not matched to a gene: 10. Germline V gene data show CDR1 as SGHRS and CDR2 as YFSETQ. The CDR3 has 16 residues.